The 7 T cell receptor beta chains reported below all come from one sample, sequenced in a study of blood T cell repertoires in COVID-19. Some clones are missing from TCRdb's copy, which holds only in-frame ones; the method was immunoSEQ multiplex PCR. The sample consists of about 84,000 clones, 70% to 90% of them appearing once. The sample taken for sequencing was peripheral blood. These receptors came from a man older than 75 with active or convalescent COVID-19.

CDR3 loop: CASIGTGNNSPLHF. The CDR3 coding sequence is TGTGCCAGTATCGGGACAGGGAATAATTCACCCCTCCACTTT. The chain uses TRBV19 and TRBJ1-6; 9 bases are a match to TRBD1. This CDR3 spans 14 amino acids. Trimming cost V 7 bases and J 5 bases; bases outside gene matches: 3. The germline CDR1 and CDR2 sequences are LNHDA and SQIVND (reference sequence).

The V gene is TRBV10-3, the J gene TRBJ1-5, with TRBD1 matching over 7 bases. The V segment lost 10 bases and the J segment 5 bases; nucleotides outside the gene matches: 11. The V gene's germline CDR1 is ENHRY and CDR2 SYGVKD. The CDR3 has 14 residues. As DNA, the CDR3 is TGTGCCACGCGACAGGGTGTCGATTATCAGCCCCAGCATTTT. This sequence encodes CATRQGVDYQPQHF.

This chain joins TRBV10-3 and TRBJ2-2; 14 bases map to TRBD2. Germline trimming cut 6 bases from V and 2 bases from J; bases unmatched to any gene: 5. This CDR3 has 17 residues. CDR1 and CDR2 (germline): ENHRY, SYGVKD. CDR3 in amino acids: CAIRRLAGGINTGELFF. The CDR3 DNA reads TGTGCCATCAGGAGACTAGCGGGAGGGATAAACACCGGGGAGCTGTTTTTT.

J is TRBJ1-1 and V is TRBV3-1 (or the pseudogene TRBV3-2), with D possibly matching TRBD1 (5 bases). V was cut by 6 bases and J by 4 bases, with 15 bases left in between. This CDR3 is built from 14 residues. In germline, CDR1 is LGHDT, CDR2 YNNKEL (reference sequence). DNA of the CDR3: TGTGCCAGCAGGTCTCCGGGGGAAACCACTGAAGCTTTCTTT. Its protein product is CASRSPGETTEAFF.

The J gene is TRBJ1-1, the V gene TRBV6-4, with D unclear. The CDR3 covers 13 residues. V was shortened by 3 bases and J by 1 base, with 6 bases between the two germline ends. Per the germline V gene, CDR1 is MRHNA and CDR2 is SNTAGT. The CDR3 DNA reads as TGTGCCAGCAGTGAACAGAAGAACACTGAAGCTTTCTTT. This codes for CASSEQKNTEAFF.

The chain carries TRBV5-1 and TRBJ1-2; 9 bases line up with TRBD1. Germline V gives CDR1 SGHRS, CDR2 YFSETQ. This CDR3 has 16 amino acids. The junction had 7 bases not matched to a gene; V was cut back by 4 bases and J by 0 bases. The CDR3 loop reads CASSAIRDRANYGYTF. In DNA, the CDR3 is TGCGCCAGCAGCGCAATACGGGACAGGGCTAACTATGGCTACACCTTC.

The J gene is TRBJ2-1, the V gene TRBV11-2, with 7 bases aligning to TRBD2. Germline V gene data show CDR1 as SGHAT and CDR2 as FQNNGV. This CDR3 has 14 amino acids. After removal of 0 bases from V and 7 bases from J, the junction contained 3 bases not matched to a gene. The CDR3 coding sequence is TGTGCCAGCAGCTTAGACCCTAGCGGTAATGAGCAGTTCTTC. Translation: CASSLDPSGNEQFF.